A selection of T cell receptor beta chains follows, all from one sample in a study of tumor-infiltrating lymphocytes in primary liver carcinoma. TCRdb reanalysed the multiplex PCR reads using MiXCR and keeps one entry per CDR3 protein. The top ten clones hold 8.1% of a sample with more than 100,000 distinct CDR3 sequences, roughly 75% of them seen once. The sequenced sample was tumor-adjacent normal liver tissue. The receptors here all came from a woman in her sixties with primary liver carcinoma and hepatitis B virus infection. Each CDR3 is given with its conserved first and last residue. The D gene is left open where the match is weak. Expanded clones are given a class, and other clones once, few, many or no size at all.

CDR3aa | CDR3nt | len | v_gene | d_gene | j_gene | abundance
CASSRGSVGEETQYF | TGTGCCAGCAGCAGGGGGAGTGTCGGGGAGGAGACCCAGTACTTC | 15 | TRBV7-9 | . | TRBJ2-5 | many
CASSWTSGGYEQYF | TGCGCCAGCAGTTGGACTAGCGGGGGCTACGAGCAGTACTTC | 14 | TRBV10-2 | TRBD2 | TRBJ2-7 | once
CTSRSPLRTKNIQYF | TGTACCAGCAGGTCCCCCTTACGGACCAAAAACATTCAGTACTTC | 15 | TRBV11-2 | . | TRBJ2-4 | .
CTSSQAGGTEAFF | TGTACCAGCAGCCAAGCTGGGGGCACTGAAGCTTTCTTT | 13 | TRBV4-2 | . | TRBJ1-1 | .
CASSQTSNLYNEQFF | TGTGCCAGCAGTCAAACTAGCAATCTATACAATGAGCAGTTCTTC | 15 | TRBV6-5 | . | TRBJ2-1 | many
CASSEQSTSYNEHFF | TGTGCCAGCAGCGAACAGTCAACCTCCTACAATGAGCATTTCTTC | 15 | TRBV6-4 | . | TRBJ2-1 | .
CASKSPGTGDTGELFF | TGTGCCAGCAAGTCACCCGGGACAGGGGATACCGGGGAACTGTTTTTT | 16 | TRBV11-3 | TRBD1 | TRBJ2-2 | .
CAWTPYDDGYQETQYF | TGTGCCTGGACCCCGTACGACGATGGGTATCAAGAGACCCAGTACTTC | 16 | TRBV30 | . | TRBJ2-5 | .
CSVGTGGSETQYF | TGCAGCGTTGGAACAGGGGGCAGTGAGACCCAGTACTTC | 13 | TRBV29-1 | TRBD1 | TRBJ2-5 | many
CASSQFSGSSYNEQFF | TGTGCCAGCAGCCAATTTAGCGGGAGTTCATACAATGAGCAGTTCTTC | 16 | TRBV4-2 | TRBD2 | TRBJ2-1 | many
CASSLDLNTEALF | TGTGCCAGCAGCCTTGATCTAAACACTGAAGCTCTCTTT | 13 | TRBV5-5 | . | TRBJ1-1 | .
CANLSNRGTYEQYF | TGTGCCAACCTAAGTAATCGGGGAACCTACGAGCAATACTTC | 14 | TRBV12-3/TRBV12-4 | . | TRBJ2-7 | once
CSVAPTSNNEQFF | TGCAGCGTTGCGCCAACTAGCAACAACGAGCAGTTCTTC | 13 | TRBV29-1 | . | TRBJ2-1 | .
CASSRLAGGDTGELFF | TGTGCCAGCAGTCGCCTAGCGGGAGGGGACACCGGGGAGCTGTTTTTT | 16 | TRBV6-4 | TRBD2 | TRBJ2-2 | many
CANSSLTGGWITEAFF | TGTGCCAACAGCTCCTTAACAGGGGGTTGGATCACTGAAGCTTTCTTT | 16 | TRBV11-2 | TRBD1 | TRBJ1-1 | .
CSARGRTHSSYEQYF | TGCAGTGCTAGAGGCCGGACCCATAGCTCCTACGAGCAGTACTTC | 15 | TRBV20-1 | . | TRBJ2-7 | .
CASGPKAGTGGSYEQYF | TGTGCCAGCGGTCCAAAGGCCGGGACAGGGGGCTCCTATGAGCAGTACTTC | 17 | TRBV6-5 | TRBD1 | TRBJ2-7 | .
CTNRATSGGQCNEQFF | TGTACCAACAGGGCGACTAGCGGAGGCCAATGCAATGAGCAGTTCTTC | 16 | TRBV11-3 | TRBD2 | TRBJ2-1 | once
CASRSGDSYNEQFF | TGTGCCAGCAGAAGCGGAGATTCCTACAATGAGCAGTTCTTC | 14 | TRBV6-1 | . | TRBJ2-1 | many
CTSSSRPPTSGKSNEQFF | TGTACCAGCAGCTCTCGCCCCCCTACTAGCGGGAAAAGCAATGAGCAATTCTTC | 18 | TRBV6-5 | TRBD2 | TRBJ2-1 | .
CASSYRQGAGGTEAFF | TGTGCCAGCAGCTATCGACAGGGGGCTGGGGGCACTGAAGCTTTCTTT | 16 | TRBV11-2 | TRBD1 | TRBJ1-1 | medium-sized
CVSSGRTENNEQFF | TGTGTCAGCAGTGGTAGAACCGAGAATAATGAGCAGTTCTTC | 14 | TRBV6-1 | . | TRBJ2-1 | .
CASSLTRGTEAFF | TGTGCCAGCAGTTTGACAAGGGGCACTGAAGCTTTCTTT | 13 | TRBV12-3/TRBV12-4 | . | TRBJ1-1 | many
CASSLRTGLSQYF | TGTGCCAGCAGCTTACGGACAGGGCTATCGCAGTACTTC | 13 | TRBV5-6 | TRBD1 | TRBJ2-7 | many
CANSQATGLAGELFF | TGCGCCAACAGCCAGGCCACAGGGTTGGCCGGGGAGCTGTTTTTT | 15 | TRBV4-1 | . | TRBJ2-2 | .
CASKGQGPTYYGYTF | TGCGCCAGCAAAGGACAGGGGCCCACCTACTATGGCTACACCTTC | 15 | TRBV5-1 | TRBD1 | TRBJ1-2 | many
CASSFSLANYGYTF | TGTGCTAGCAGCTTTTCACTGGCTAACTATGGTTACACCTTC | 14 | TRBV11-2 | . | TRBJ1-2 | .
CASSWRAIAYNEQFF | TGTGCCAGTAGTTGGAGAGCAATTGCCTACAATGAGCAGTTCTTC | 15 | TRBV19 | . | TRBJ2-1 | .
CASRGQGQSPPLHF | TGTGCAAGCAGAGGACAGGGCCAAAGTCCACCCCTCCACTTT | 14 | TRBV6-1 | TRBD1 | TRBJ1-6 | .